This TCR beta chain was observed in a study of radiotherapy plus CTLA-4 blockade in lung cancer. Only one count was recorded for this clone. Its antigen is unidentified. Repertoires were generated with immunoSEQ multiplex PCR, while TCRdb's copy carries only in-frame clones and drops some. The data show roughly 48,000 clones, about 81% seen once. Whole-study findings and limits: TCR clones originating in tumors grew in number in blood after radiotherapy plus ipilimumab.

With V trimmed by 2 bases and J by 0 bases, 9 bases remained unmatched. Germline V gives CDR1 SGHRS, CDR2 YFSETQ. The CDR3 spans 17 residues. J is TRBJ2-7 and V is TRBV5-1; 9 nucleotides line up with TRBD1. This receptor was obtained from a human donor with non-small cell lung cancer who had stable disease on radiotherapy plus ipilimumab. Sequences were derived from peripheral blood, sampled from a patient treated with radiotherapy plus ipilimumab. Written as DNA, the CDR3 is TGCGCCAGCAGCTTTTACGGGACAGGGAAAACCTCCTACGAGCAGTACTTC. It specifies CASSFYGTGKTSYEQYF. The whole variable domain, filled in from reference TRBV5-1 and TRBJ2-7, reads KAGVTQTPRYLIKTRGQQVTLSCSPISGHRSVSWYQQTPGQGLQFLFEYFSETQRNKGNFPGRFSGRQFSNSRSEMNVSTLELGDSALYLCASSFYGTGKTSYEQYFGPGTRLTVT.